The source of this T cell receptor (beta chain) is a study of blood T cells in healthy people across ages. Together with a sample-barcoded 5' primer, a J-beta primer mix was included in a second PCR lasting about 7 to 12 cycles. Via MiXCR, TCRdb re-called the 5' RACE reads, giving one row per CDR3 protein. The sample has 730,000 or so distinct CDR3 sequences; approximately 40% are singletons. Trimming cost V 5 bases and J 3 bases; bases outside gene matches: 4. The CDR3 length is 12 residues. Germline-derived CDR1 and CDR2 are DFQATT and SNEGSKA (reference sequence). The specimen was blood. The chain has TRBV20-1 and TRBJ2-7, with 7 bases aligning to TRBD1. This receptor was taken from a man at least 80 years old in good health. CDR3 in amino acids: CSAPGQYYEQYF. CDR3 sequence (DNA): TGCAGTGCTCCGGGACAGTACTACGAGCAGTACTTC.